This T cell receptor (beta chain) was observed in a study of vaccination effects on CD4 cells after COVID-19. Study-level results: Clonal contraction was marked in infection- and vaccine-induced clones late after vaccination.

This clone was seen a single time. Its antigen remains unidentified. Antigen-specific CD4+ T cells expanded by the ViraFEST assay with viral peptide pools were then sequenced. Culture proceeded for more than nine days, and CD4+ T cells were then isolated. Either the mRNA-1273 or the BNT162b2 vaccine was given to participants as two doses. Previously uninfected by SARS-CoV-2, the vaccine recipients also showed negative nucleocapsid antibodies. The culture medium for over 1.5 million PBMC per well included around 10 IU/ml IL-2 and about 9.9 ug/ml peptides. On days 3 and 7, fresh IL-2 medium replaced half the medium. TCRdb keeps only in-frame clones here, not all; method: immunoSEQ multiplex PCR. The sample lists 25,000 to 30,000 clones, about 67% occurring once. The material was CD4+ T cells from PBMCs cultured with HCoV-NL63 spike peptides, obtained after COVID-19 vaccination. The sequence came from a human donor who received a COVID-19 vaccine.

CDR3 protein: CASSLEGTGAYEQYF. CDR3 bases: TGTGCCAGCAGCTTAGAGGGGACAGGAGCCTACGAGCAGTACTTC. The chain employs TRBV11-2 and TRBJ2-7, with TRBD1 matching over 8 bases. The CDR3 covers 15 residues. V lost 0 bases and J lost 2; bases outside the gene matches: 3. CDR1 and CDR2 (germline): SGHAT, FQNNGV.